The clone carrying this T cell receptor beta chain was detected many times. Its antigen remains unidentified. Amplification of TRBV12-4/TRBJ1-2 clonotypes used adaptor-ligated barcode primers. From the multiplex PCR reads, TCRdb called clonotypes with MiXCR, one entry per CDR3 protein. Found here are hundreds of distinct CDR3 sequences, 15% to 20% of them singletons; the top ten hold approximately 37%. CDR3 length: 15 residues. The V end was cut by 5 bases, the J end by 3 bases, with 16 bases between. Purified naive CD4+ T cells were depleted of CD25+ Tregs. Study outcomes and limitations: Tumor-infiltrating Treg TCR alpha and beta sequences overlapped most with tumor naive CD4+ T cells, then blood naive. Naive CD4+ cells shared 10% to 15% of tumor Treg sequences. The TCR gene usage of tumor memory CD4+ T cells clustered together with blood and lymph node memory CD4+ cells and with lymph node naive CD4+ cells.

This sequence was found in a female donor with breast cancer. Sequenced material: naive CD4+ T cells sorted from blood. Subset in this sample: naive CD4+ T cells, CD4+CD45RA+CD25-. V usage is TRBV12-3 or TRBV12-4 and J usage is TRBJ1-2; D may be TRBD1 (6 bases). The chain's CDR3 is CASSRTEGYDYGYTF. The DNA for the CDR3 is TGTGCCAGCAGTCGGACAGAGGGGTATGACTATGGCTACACCTTC.